This TCR beta chain was retrieved from a study of Ad26.COV2.S vaccination and SARS-CoV-2 variants. Using immunoSEQ multiplex PCR, the repertoire was profiled, and TCRdb retains in-frame clones only, with some absent. The sample yields about 350,000 clones, about 85% seen once. Specified treatment: 19 received Ad26.COV2.S at low or high dose, single or two shots; 5 received placebo; per-sample allocation not given. Samples came from day 63 after the first vaccine or placebo injection. The CDR3 is 16 amino acids. The V gene lost 4 bases and the J gene lost 7 bases, with 20 bases spanning the gap. Per germline, CDR1 GTSNPN and CDR2 SVGIG (reference sequence).

The source material was peripheral blood, sampled in a trial of Ad26.COV2.S vaccine versus placebo. The chain uses TRBV30 and TRBJ1-6, with D possibly TRBD1 on 6 matching bases. The TCR comes from a person between 18 and 60 years old who received the Ad26.COV2.S COVID-19 vaccine or a placebo. The CDR3 sequence: CAWTGARGIRNSPLHF. The CDR3 DNA reads TGTGCCTGGACAGGGGCAAGGGGTATTCGGAATTCACCCCTCCACTTT.